The next 20 T cell receptor beta chains were all read from a single sample in a study of PD-1 blockade in classical Hodgkin lymphoma. The time point: cycle 4 day 1 (C4D1), after 6 weeks of nivolumab. Every patient relapsed after autologous stem cell transplantation, and brentuximab vedotin exposure varied. The data were produced by immunoSEQ multiplex PCR, yet TCRdb's version contains in-frame clones alone and is incomplete. The sample lists several thousand clones, roughly 80% seen once, with roughly 30% in the top ten. The specimen comprised peripheral blood mononuclear cells (PBMCs), sampled before the fourth cycle of nivolumab. Source of these receptors: a human donor with classical Hodgkin lymphoma.

This rearrangement joins TRBV2 to TRBJ1-1; a possible D gene is TRBD1 (6 bases). V lost 6 bases and J 5 bases, leaving 16 bases between the germline ends. The CDR3 is made up of 14 amino acids. CDR1 is SNHLY and CDR2 is FYNNEI in the germline V gene. The CDR3 sequence is CASRPTGIRTEAFF. The CDR3 nucleotides read TGTGCCAGCAGACCCACAGGGATTCGGACTGAAGCTTTCTTT.

The rearrangement links TRBV11-2 to TRBJ1-4; unclear D gene. Germline CDR1 is SGHAT and CDR2 is FQNNGV. This CDR3 spans 14 amino acids. V was clipped by 1 base and J by 5 bases, with 8 bases between them. The DNA for the CDR3 is TGTGCCAGCAGCTTAGGGCGGAAGAATGAAAAACTGTTTTTT. It encodes CASSLGRKNEKLFF.

In its sample, this clone was seen a few times. The CDR3 bases are TGTGCCAGCAGCTCCCCAGCGACGGGGGGACCCACGGATGAGCAGTTCTTC. This sequence encodes CASSSPATGGPTDEQFF. The chain combines TRBV7-2 with TRBJ2-1; the match to TRBD2 covers 7 bases. J was trimmed by 8 bases and V by 4 bases; bases with no gene match: 17. CDR1 is SGHTA and CDR2 is FQGNSA in the germline V gene. There are 17 residues in the CDR3.

The genes are TRBV27 and TRBJ2-7, with 8 bases matching TRBD1. Looked up from germline, CDR1 is MNHEY and CDR2 is SMNVEV (reference sequence). The trim removed 2 bases at V and 1 base at J, leaving 16 bases unmatched. This CDR3 is 19 amino acids long. The CDR3 loop reads CASSLKARGLYISSYEQYF. The DNA of the CDR3 is TGTGCCAGCAGTTTAAAGGCCAGGGGGCTTTATATCTCTTCCTACGAGCAGTACTTC.

This chain connects TRBV7-2 to TRBJ2-5; D ambiguous. V was pared by 0 bases and J by 2 bases, with 4 bases between. The CDR3 is 13 amino acids. From germline, CDR1 is SGHTA and CDR2 FQGNSA. CDR3 in DNA: TGTGCCAGCAGCTTAGCGCGGCAAGAGACCCAGTACTTC. Translated: CASSLARQETQYF.

This clone was found a few times. V gene TRBV18 combines with J gene TRBJ1-2, with a weak D call TRBD1 (5 bases). The length of the CDR3 is 14 residues. Trimming took 3 bases from V and 2 from J, leaving 10 bases between them. Germline CDR1 and CDR2: KGHSH and LQKENI. The CDR3 loop is CASSPGTDNYGYTF. Written as DNA, the CDR3 is TGTGCCAGCTCACCCGGGACCGACAACTATGGCTACACCTTC.

The gene calls are TRBV4-2 and TRBJ2-2; TRBD2 agrees at 8 bases. The germline CDR1 and CDR2 sequences are LGHNA and YNFKEQ. CDR3 length: 18 amino acids. V was pared by 0 bases and J by 4 bases, with 10 bases of the junction left unmatched. CDR3 region: CASSQETSVGRGTGELFF. Here the CDR3 DNA reads TGTGCCAGCAGCCAAGAGACTAGCGTGGGTCGTGGCACCGGGGAGCTGTTTTTT.

The V gene is TRBV6-4, the J gene TRBJ1-1; D uncertain. The CDR3 covers 14 residues. Trimming cost V 3 bases and J 1 base, with 9 bases left between them. Germline assignment: CDR1 MRHNA and CDR2 SNTAGT. CDR3 in amino acids: CASSDYAGNTEAFF. CDR3 DNA sequence: TGTGCCAGCAGTGATTATGCAGGGAACACTGAAGCTTTCTTT.

This chain joins TRBV19 and TRBJ2-2; D is unresolved. CDR3 size: 16 residues. V lost 3 bases to trimming and J lost 4 bases, with 15 bases between them. CDR1 and CDR2 from the germline V gene are LNHDA and SQIVND (reference sequence). DNA for the CDR3: TGTGCCAGTAGTATGCCGGGTCGGATTTCCACCGGGGAGCTGTTTTTT. Amino acid sequence: CASSMPGRISTGELFF.

The chain links TRBV2 to TRBJ1-1; D unclear. Germline CDR1 and CDR2: SNHLY and FYNNEI. This CDR3 has 10 residues. Trimming took 10 bases from V and 7 from J, leaving 10 bases between them. The CDR3 coding sequence is TGTGCCACCGGTCGGTTTGAAGCTTTCTTT. Translation gives CATGRFEAFF.

V and J are TRBV10-3 and TRBJ2-2, with 11 bases identical to TRBD2. Losses at the gene ends were 6 bases for V and 5 bases for J; bases not matched to a gene: 8. The CDR3 sequence is 16 residues long. Germline V lookup: CDR1 ENHRY, CDR2 SYGVKD. CDR3 loop: CAISGSGGARTGELFF. The DNA for the CDR3 is TGTGCCATCAGCGGTAGCGGGGGGGCACGGACCGGGGAGCTGTTTTTT.

The chain carries TRBV9 and TRBJ1-2; weak D call: TRBD1 (5 bases). Trimming took 2 bases from V and 8 from J, leaving 16 bases between them. CDR1 SGDLS and CDR2 YYNGEE come from the germline V gene. The CDR3 spans 14 residues. CDR3 protein: CASSVGSGDGGYTF. For the CDR3, the DNA is TGTGCCAGCAGCGTTGGCTCGGGGGACGGGGGCTACACCTTC.

This clone was picked up a small number of times. The CDR3 coding sequence is TGCGCCAGCAGCCAAGAAACAGGGGTTGAAGCTTTCTTT. This codes for CASSQETGVEAFF. This sequence joins TRBV4-3 and TRBJ1-1; 7 nucleotides agree with TRBD1. There are 13 residues in the CDR3. Looked up from germline, CDR1 is LGHNA and CDR2 is YSLEER. V trimming: 0 bases; J trimming: 7 bases; junction bases outside the gene matches: 2.

This clone was detected only a few times. The chain recombines TRBV7-6 with TRBJ2-7; TRBD2 matches at 13 bases. Trimming took 4 bases from V and 2 from J; bases not matched to a gene: 2. Germline CDR1 is SGHVS and CDR2 is FNYEAQ. The CDR3 runs 15 residues. The chain's CDR3 is CASSSGLAGTYEQYF. In nucleotides, the CDR3 is TGTGCCAGCAGCTCGGGACTAGCGGGGACCTACGAGCAGTACTTC.

The chain has TRBV7-2 and TRBJ2-3; D might be TRBD2 (5 bases). There are 16 residues in the CDR3. V was clipped by 2 bases and J by 2 bases, with 14 bases between them. Germline CDR1 is SGHTA and CDR2 is FQGNSA. The CDR3 protein is CASSLRGRTLTDTQYF. CDR3 sequence (DNA): TGTGCCAGCAGCTTAAGAGGGCGGACCCTCACAGATACGCAGTATTTT. Full variable domain (missing parts from reference TRBV7-2 and TRBJ2-3): GAGVSQSPSNKVTEKGKDVELRCDPISGHTALYWYRQSLGQGLEFLIYFQGNSAPDKSGLPSDRFSAERTGGSVSTLTIQRTQQEDSAVYLCASSLRGRTLTDTQYFGPGTRLTVL.

V and J are TRBV7-9 and TRBJ1-4; D is possibly TRBD1 (6 bases). Germline V gene data show CDR1 as SEHNR and CDR2 as FQNEAQ (reference sequence). There are 13 residues in the CDR3. V lost 8 bases and J lost 2, with 9 bases in between. CDR3 sequence reads: CASSTGTNEKLFF. In nucleotides, the CDR3 is TGTGCCAGCTCTACAGGGACTAATGAAAAACTGTTTTTT.

This clone showed up just a few times. V is TRBV7-2 and J is TRBJ1-6, with D uncertain. With 1 base removed from V and 9 bases from J, the gap between germline ends came to 4 bases. CDR3 size: 12 residues. CDR1 and CDR2 from the germline V gene are SGHTA and FQGNSA. Written as DNA, the CDR3 is TGTGCCAGCAGCTTAGATTTTTCACCCCTCCACTTT. Translation: CASSLDFSPLHF. The variable domain in full, completed from reference TRBV7-2 and TRBJ1-6, reads GAGVSQSPSNKVTEKGKDVELRCDPISGHTALYWYRQSLGQGLEFLIYFQGNSAPDKSGLPSDRFSAERTGGSVSTLTIQRTQQEDSAVYLCASSLDFSPLHFGNGTRLTVT.

The chain recombines TRBV29-1 with TRBJ2-2; TRBD2 agrees at 13 bases. CDR1 SQVTM and CDR2 ANQGSEA come from the germline V gene. The CDR3 runs to 16 residues. Trimming removed 5 bases from V and 3 bases from J; junction bases left unmatched: 6. DNA of the CDR3: TGCAGCGTTCTGACTAGCGGGGGGTCCTACACCGGGGAGCTGTTTTTT. Its protein is CSVLTSGGSYTGELFF.

This clone has just one count. The chain employs TRBV28 and TRBJ2-5; 7 bases line up with TRBD1. J lost 4 bases, V lost 6 bases, and 5 bases had no gene match. CDR3 length: 13 residues. Germline-derived CDR1 and CDR2 are MDHEN and SYDVKM. The CDR3 DNA sequence: TGTGCCAGCAGCTACAGGGGAAGAGAGACCCAGTACTTC. Translation: CASSYRGRETQYF. Filled out from reference TRBV28 and TRBJ2-5, the complete variable domain reads DVKVTQSSRYLVKRTGEKVFLECVQDMDHENMFWYRQDPGLGLRLIYFSYDVKMKEKGDIPEGYSVSREKKERFSLILESASTNQTSMYLCASSYRGRETQYFGPGTRLLVL.

The chain employs TRBV6-1 and TRBJ1-1; tentatively, D is TRBD1 (5 bases). V was pared by 5 bases and J by 1 base, with 11 bases between. Germline V gene sequence: CDR1 MNHNS, CDR2 SASEGT. The CDR3 is made up of 14 amino acids. This CDR3 is CASSRGARNTEAFF. The CDR3 nucleotides are TGTGCCAGCAGTCGAGGGGCGCGGAACACTGAAGCTTTCTTT.